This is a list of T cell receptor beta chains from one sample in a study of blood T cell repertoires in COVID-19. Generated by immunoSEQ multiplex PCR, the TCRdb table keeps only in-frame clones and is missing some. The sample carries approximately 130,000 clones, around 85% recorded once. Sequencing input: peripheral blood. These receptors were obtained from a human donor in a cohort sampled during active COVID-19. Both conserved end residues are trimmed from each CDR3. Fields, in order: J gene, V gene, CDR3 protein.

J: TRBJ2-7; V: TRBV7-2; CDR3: ASSPLASSFSYEQY
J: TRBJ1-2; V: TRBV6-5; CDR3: ASTPRQGSNYGYT
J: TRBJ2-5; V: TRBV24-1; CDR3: ATSEGGGALRQETQY
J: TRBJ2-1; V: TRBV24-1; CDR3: ATSEAGGYNEQF
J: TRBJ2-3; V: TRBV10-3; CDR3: ASVGTSTDTQY
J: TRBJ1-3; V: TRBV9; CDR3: ASSARRGSGNTIY
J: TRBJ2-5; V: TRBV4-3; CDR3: ASSPIMRGGETQY
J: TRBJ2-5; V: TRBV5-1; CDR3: ASSAMGLAAQETQY
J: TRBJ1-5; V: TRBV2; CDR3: ASTEEGNQPQH
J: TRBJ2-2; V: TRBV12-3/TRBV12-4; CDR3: ASSFSWELF
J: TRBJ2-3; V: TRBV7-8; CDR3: ASSLAQGLDTQY
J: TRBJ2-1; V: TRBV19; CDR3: ASSPAPGTGGYNEQF
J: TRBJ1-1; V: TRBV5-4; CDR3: ASSPGQGAVNTEAF
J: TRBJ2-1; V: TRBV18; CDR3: ASSGTSAASSYNEQF
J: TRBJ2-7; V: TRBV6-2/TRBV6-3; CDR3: ASSYSTNAGQGFYEQY
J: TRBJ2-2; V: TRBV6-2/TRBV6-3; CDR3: ASSRGSTGELF
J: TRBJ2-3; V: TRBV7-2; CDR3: ASSLARLANTDTQY
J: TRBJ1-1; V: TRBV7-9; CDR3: ASSFDSTEAF
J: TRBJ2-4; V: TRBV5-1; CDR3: ASSLGTGKNIQY
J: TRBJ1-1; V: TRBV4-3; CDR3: ASSQDWGTGEKAF
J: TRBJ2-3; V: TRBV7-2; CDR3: ASSLVFSGSSNTQY
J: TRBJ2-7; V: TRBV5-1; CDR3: ASSLEGASGVYEQY
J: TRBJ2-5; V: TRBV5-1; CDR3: ASSLAGHYQETQY
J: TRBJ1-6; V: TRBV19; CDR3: ASTKTGGADHSPLH
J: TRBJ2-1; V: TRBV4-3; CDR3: ASSPTLRGYNEQF
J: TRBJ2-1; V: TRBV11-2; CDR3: ASSSNLQGYNEQF
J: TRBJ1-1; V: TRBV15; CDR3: ATSKPGVPEAF
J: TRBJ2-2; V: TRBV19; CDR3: ASSILTGQGPGELF
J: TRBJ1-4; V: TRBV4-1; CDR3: ASSLDTINEKLF
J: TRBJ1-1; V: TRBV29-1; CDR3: SVTGKMRTEAF
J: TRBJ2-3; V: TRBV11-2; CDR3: ASSLDRGLAGTDTQY
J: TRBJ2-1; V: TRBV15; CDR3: ATSRDRGSDEQF
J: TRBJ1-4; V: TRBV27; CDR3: ASSLIGRDNEKLF
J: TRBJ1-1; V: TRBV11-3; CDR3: ASSSGRGTDTEAF
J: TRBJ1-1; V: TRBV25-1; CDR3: ASDGTGDQNTEAF
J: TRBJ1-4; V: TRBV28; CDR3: ASSDSGGGNEKLF
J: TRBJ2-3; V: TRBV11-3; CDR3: ASSLAEGTGSPN
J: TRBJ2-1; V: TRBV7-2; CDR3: ASSLARTSGSNEQF
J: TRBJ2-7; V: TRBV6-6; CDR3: ASSFMTGTANYEQY
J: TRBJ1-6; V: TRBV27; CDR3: ASSTLRSYNSPLH
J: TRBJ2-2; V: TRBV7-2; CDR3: ASSQDRGATGELF
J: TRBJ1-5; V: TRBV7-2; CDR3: ASSPGQGAHQPQH
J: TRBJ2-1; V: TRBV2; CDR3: ASRRTWGGNEQF
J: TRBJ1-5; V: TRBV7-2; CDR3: ASSARQGNNQPQH
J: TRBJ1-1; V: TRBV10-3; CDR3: AISESDRDTEAF
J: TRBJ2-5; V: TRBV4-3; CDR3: ASSQDGQQETQY
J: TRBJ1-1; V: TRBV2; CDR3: ASTRSGQIGVTEAF
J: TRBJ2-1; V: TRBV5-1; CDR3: ASSYGQGTYNEQF
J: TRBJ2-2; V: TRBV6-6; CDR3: ASSIAGGPGELF
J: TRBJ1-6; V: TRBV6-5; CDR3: ASSYARGLQAPLH
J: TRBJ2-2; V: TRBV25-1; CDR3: ASSEYGGTTGELF